Here is one T cell receptor (beta chain) with its context. The sample comes from a study of Ad26.COV2.S vaccination and SARS-CoV-2 variants. The wider study: Donor allocation was to the COV1001 Ad26.COV2.S trial arm.

Described treatment: 15 to 20 received Ad26.COV2.S at low or high dose, single or two shots; 5 received placebo; per-sample allocation not given. Specimens were obtained on day 63 following the first vaccine or placebo injection. The CDR3 covers 15 residues. V shed 2 bases and J shed 7 bases, with 18 bases lying between them. Germline V gene data show CDR1 as SGHDT and CDR2 as YYEEEE. Assay used: immunoSEQ multiplex PCR; TCRdb lists only in-frame clones, some missing. The sample lists fewer than 500,000 clones; 85% to 90% were seen once. This clonotype was sampled from a person between 18 and 59 years old who received the Ad26.COV2.S COVID-19 vaccine or a placebo. The chain uses TRBV5-6 and TRBJ1-2; tentative D call: TRBD1 (6 bases). Material: peripheral blood, obtained in a trial of Ad26.COV2.S vaccine versus placebo. The chain's CDR3 is CASSFTGQRRGGYTF. CDR3 coding DNA: TGTGCCAGCAGCTTCACAGGACAGAGGCGGGGTGGCTACACCTTC.